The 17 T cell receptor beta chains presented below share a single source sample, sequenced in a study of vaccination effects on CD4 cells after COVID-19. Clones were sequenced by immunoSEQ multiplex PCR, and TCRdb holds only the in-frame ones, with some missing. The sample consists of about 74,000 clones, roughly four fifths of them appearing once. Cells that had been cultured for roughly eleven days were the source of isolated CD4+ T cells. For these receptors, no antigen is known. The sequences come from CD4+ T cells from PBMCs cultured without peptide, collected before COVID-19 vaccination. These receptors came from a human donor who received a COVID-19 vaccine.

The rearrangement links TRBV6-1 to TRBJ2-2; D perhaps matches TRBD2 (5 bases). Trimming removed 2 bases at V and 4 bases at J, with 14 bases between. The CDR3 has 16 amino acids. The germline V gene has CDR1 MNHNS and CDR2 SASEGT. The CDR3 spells CASSEMGSRGTGELFF. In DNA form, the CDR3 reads TGTGCCAGCAGTGAAATGGGGAGTCGAGGCACCGGGGAGCTGTTTTTT.

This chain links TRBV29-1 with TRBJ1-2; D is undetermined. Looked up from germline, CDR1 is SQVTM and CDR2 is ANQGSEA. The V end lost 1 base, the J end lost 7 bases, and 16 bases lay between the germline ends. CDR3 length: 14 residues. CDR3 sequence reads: CSVEAVVAASGYTF. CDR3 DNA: TGCAGCGTTGAAGCCGTTGTGGCAGCCTCTGGCTACACCTTC.

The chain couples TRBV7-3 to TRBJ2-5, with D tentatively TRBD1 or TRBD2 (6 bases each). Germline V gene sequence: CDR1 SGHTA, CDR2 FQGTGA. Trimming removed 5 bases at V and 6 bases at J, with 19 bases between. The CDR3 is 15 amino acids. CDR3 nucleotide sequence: TGTGCCAGCAGCGATCGGACACAGGGAGGACAGACCCAGTACTTC. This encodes CASSDRTQGGQTQYF. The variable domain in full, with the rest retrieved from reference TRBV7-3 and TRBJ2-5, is GAGVSQTPSNKVTEKGKYVELRCDPISGHTALYWYRQSLGQGPEFLIYFQGTGAADDSGLPNDRFFAVRPEGSVSTLKIQRTERGDSAVYLCASSDRTQGGQTQYFGPGTRLLVL.

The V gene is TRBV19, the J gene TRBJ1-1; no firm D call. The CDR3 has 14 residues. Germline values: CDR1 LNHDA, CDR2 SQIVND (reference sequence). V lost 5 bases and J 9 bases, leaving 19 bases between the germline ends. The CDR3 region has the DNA TGTGCCAGTAGTCCCCGGACTGATCCTCGGAAAGCTTTCTTT. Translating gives CASSPRTDPRKAFF.

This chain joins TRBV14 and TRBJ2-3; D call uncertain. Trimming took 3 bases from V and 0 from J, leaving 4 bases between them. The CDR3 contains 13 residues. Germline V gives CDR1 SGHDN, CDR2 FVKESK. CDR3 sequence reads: CASSQDSTDTQYF. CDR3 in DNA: TGTGCCAGCAGCCAGGACAGCACAGATACGCAGTATTTT.

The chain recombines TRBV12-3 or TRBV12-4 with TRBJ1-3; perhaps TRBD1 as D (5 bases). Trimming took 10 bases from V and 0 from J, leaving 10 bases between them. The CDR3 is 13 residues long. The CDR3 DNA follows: TGTGCCACCGACCAGGGCTCTGGAAACACCATATATTTT. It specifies CATDQGSGNTIYF.

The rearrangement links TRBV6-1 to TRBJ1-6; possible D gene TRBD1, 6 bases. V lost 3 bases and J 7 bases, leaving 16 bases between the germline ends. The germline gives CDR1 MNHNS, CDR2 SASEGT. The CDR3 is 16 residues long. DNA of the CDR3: TGTGCCAGCAGTGATATTTCAGGGGCTGGCAATTCACCCCTCCACTTT. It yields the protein CASSDISGAGNSPLHF.

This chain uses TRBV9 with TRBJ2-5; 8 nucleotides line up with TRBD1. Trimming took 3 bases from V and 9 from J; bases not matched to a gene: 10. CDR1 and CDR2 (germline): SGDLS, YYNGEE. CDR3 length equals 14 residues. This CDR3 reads CASSADRGLEAQYF. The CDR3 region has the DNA TGTGCCAGCAGCGCCGACAGGGGCCTTGAGGCCCAGTACTTC.

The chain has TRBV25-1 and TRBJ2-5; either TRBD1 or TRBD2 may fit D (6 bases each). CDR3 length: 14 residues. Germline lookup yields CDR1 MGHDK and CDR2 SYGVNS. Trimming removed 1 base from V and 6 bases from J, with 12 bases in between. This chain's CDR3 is CASSESGGTKTQYF. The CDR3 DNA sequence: TGTGCCAGCAGTGAATCAGGAGGGACAAAGACCCAGTACTTC.

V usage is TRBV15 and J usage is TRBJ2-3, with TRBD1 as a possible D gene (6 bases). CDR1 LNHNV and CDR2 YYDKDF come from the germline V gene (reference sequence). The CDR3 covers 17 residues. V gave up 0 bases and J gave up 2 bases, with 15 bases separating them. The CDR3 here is CATSREWPRGNTDTQYF. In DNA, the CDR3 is TGTGCCACCAGCAGAGAATGGCCCAGGGGAAACACAGATACGCAGTATTTT.

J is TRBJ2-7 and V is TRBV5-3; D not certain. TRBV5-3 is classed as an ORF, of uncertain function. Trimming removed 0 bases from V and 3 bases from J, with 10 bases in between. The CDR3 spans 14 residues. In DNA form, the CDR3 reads TGTGCCAGAAGCTTGGGACGGATCATCTACGAGCAGTACGTC. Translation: CARSLGRIIYEQYV.

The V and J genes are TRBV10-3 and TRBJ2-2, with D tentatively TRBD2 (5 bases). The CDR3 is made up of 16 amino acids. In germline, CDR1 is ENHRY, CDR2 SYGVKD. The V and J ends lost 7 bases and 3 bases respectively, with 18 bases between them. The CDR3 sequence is CAINDPRTGYTGELFF. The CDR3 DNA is TGTGCCATCAATGACCCCCGGACGGGGTACACCGGGGAGCTGTTTTTT.

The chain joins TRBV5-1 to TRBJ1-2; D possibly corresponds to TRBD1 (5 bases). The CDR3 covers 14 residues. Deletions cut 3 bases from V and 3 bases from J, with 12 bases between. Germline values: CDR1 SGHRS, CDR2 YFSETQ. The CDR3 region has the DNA TGCGCCAGCAGCTCCGGAGGGGTCGACTATGGCTACACCTTC. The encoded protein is CASSSGGVDYGYTF.

The DNA for the CDR3 is TGTGCCAGCAGTCGGGGGGCCTACGAGCAGTACGTC. It codes for CASSRGAYEQYV. V gene TRBV2 combines with J gene TRBJ2-7, with TRBD2 matching over 7 bases. This CDR3 has 12 residues. The V gene's germline CDR1 is SNHLY and CDR2 FYNNEI. J lost 2 bases, V lost 5 bases, and 0 bases had no gene match.

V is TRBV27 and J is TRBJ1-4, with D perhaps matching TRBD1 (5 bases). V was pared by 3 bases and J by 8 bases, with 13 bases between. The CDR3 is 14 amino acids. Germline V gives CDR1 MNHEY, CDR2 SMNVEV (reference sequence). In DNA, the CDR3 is TGTGCCAGCAGTTTGGGGCGGCCTCCGGAAAAACTGTTTTTT. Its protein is CASSLGRPPEKLFF.

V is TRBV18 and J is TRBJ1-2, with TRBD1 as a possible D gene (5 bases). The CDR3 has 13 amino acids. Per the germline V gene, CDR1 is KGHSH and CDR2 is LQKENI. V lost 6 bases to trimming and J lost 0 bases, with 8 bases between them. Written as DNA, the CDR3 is TGTGCCAGCTCCGGGGGTGCTAACTATGGCTACACCTTC. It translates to CASSGGANYGYTF.

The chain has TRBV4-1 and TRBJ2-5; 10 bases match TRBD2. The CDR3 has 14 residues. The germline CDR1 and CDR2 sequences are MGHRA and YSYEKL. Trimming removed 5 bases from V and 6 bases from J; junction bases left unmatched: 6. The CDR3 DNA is TGCGCCAGCAGCACAACTAGCGGGGCCCAGACCCAGTACTTC. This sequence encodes CASSTTSGAQTQYF.